This TCR beta chain was sequenced during a study of blood T cell repertoires in COVID-19. Overall study context: The study drew acute and convalescent COVID-19 samples from the United States, Italy and Spain.

In the authors' workflow: Amplification from reference gene primers served as the basis for estimated nucleated cell counts. Sequencing used immunoSEQ multiplex PCR; TCRdb keeps in-frame clones, though not all of them. The V and J calls and clone size come from that table; D and trimming were worked out from the DNA. Altogether 70,000 or so clones are present, approximately 78% being singletons, with the ten largest covering 15% to 18%. The source material was peripheral blood. The TCR originated in a human donor in a cohort sampled during active COVID-19.

The CDR3 coding sequence is TGTGCCAGCAGCTTGAGGACAGGGGGCAGGGGCGAGCAGTACTTC. Its translation: CASSLRTGGRGEQYF. V gene TRBV5-4 combines with J gene TRBJ2-7; 11 positions match TRBD1. The CDR3 is made up of 15 amino acids. Trimming cost V 1 base and J 6 bases; bases outside gene matches: 6. The germline V gene encodes CDR1 SGHNT and CDR2 YYREEE (reference sequence).